This TCR beta chain was recorded in a study of T cell repertoires in cytomegalovirus infection. Per the germline V gene, CDR1 is DFQATT and CDR2 is SNEGSKA (reference sequence). The CDR3 has 12 residues. V was pared by 6 bases and J by 5 bases, with 11 bases between. TCRdb independently ran MiXCR on the reads; one entry per CDR3 protein. The sample records around 440,000 distinct CDR3 sequences, roughly 12% being singletons. This clonotype has a count of ten or more. The origin of this receptor is a human donor in good health (CMV status not recorded). Some clones in this sample may be carry-over from other donors' samples. The chain joins TRBV20-1 to TRBJ1-5, with D perhaps TRBD1 (5 bases). Sample: PBMCs. CDR3 residues: CSAPGGYQPQHF. CDR3 DNA: TGCAGTGCACCTGGGGGGTATCAGCCCCAGCATTTT.